This T cell receptor beta chain stems from a study of cytomegalovirus exposure and HLA in healthy donors. Study-level points and caveats: Sequencing likely generated an artifact that appeared as a cluster of highly shared sequence variants. Later work found that TCR association rates differed between HLA loci; DRB1 had the most and HLA-C the fewest. Analysis was carried out at a later point, and it linked a missense DCLRE1C variant to TCR beta V- and J-gene trimming. Reports described diagnosis of cytomegalovirus status by the classifier as highly specific and sensitive.

This clone appeared a few times. Its specificity is unknown. The PCR ran on 60 Vbeta and 13 Jbeta primers. Here immunoSEQ multiplex PCR was the method, and the copy in TCRdb shows in-frame clones only, minus some. The sample includes approximately 140,000 clones, around 77% of them seen just once. Trimming removed 0 bases from V and 7 bases from J, with 13 bases in between. CDR3 length: 15 residues. Germline-derived CDR1 and CDR2 are ENHRY and SYGVKD. The receptor comes from a woman in her fifties or sixties in good health and CMV-seronegative. This chain uses TRBV10-3 with TRBJ1-5; tentative D call: TRBD1 (6 bases). Input material: PBMCs. The chain's CDR3 is CAISESTGGQQPQHF. The CDR3 DNA is TGTGCCATCAGTGAGTCAACGGGGGGCCAGCAGCCCCAGCATTTT.